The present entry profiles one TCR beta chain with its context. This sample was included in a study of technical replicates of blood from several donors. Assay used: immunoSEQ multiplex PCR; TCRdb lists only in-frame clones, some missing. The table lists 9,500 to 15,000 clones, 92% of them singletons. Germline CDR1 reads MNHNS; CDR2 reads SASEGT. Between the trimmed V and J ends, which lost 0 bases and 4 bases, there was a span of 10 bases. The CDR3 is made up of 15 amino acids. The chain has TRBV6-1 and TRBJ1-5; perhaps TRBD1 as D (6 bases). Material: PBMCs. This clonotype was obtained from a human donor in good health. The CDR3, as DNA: TGTGCCAGCAGTGAAGCCGGACAGCCTAATCAGCCCCAGCATTTT. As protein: CASSEAGQPNQPQHF.